What follows describes a single TCR beta chain. The antigen is undetermined. CDR1 and CDR2 from the germline V gene are SGHRS and YFSETQ. The CDR3 spans 14 residues. Trimming removed 4 bases from V and 8 bases from J, with 19 bases in between. This specimen belongs to a study of blood T cells in healthy people across ages. A second about 6 to 11 cycle PCR used barcoded and J-beta primers. Unique molecular identifiers of 12 random nucleotides labeled each cDNA. From the 5' RACE reads, TCRdb called clonotypes with MiXCR, one entry per CDR3 protein. The sample contains 870,000 or so distinct CDR3 sequences, around 28% of which appear only once. Regarding the study as a whole: Estimates of total diversity, which came from one million sequenced T cells, were considered to be underestimates. In older individuals, TCR beta diversity per million T cells was lower, falling roughly linearly with age. Expanded clonotype shifts may have been confounded, as the donors had an unknown CMV status.

The rearrangement uses TRBV5-1 and TRBJ2-7; D unclear. Input material: blood. The TCR originated in a woman over 75 in good health. The CDR3 region is CASSLDTSSGQQYF. The CDR3 coding sequence is TGCGCCAGCAGCCTAGATACATCTTCTGGCCAGCAGTACTTC.